Below, 20 T cell receptor beta chains from the same sample are listed, as sequenced in a study of T cells in pancreatic ductal adenocarcinoma. Data came from immunoSEQ multiplex PCR; TCRdb stores just in-frame clones and leaves some out. Among over 100,000 clones, about 95% were seen once, and the ten largest hold less than 4%. The selected patients with pancreatic ductal adenocarcinoma had surgery but no neoadjuvant therapy. Sequenced: PBMCs. The receptors were gathered from a human donor with pancreatic ductal adenocarcinoma.

This clone was seen only a few times. The chain couples TRBV6-6 to TRBJ2-3; D remains unclear. Germline V lookup: CDR1 MNHNY, CDR2 SVGAGI (reference sequence). This CDR3 region has 11 residues. Trimming shortened V by 2 bases and J by 6 bases, and 3 bases separated the two germline ends. The CDR3 region has the DNA TGTGCCAGCAGTTACGGCGATACGCAGTATTTT. Protein product: CASSYGDTQYF.

The chain links TRBV7-6 to TRBJ2-2; 9 bases match TRBD2. Germline values: CDR1 SGHVS, CDR2 FNYEAQ. J gave up 6 bases and V 3 bases, and 8 bases lay outside the gene matches. The CDR3 runs to 16 residues. The CDR3 sequence is CASSLGGRAAAGELFF. DNA for the CDR3: TGTGCCAGCAGCTTGGGCGGGAGGGCCGCTGCCGGGGAGCTGTTTTTT.

V gene TRBV5-1 combines with J gene TRBJ2-7, with 8 bases lining up with TRBD1. The CDR3 consists of 16 residues. V trimming: 1 base; J trimming: 5 bases; junction bases outside the gene matches: 11. The germline CDR1 and CDR2 sequences are SGHRS and YFSETQ. The CDR3 loop is CASSLLMSGQGHEQYF. The CDR3 DNA reads as TGCGCCAGCAGCTTGTTGATGTCCGGACAGGGTCACGAGCAGTACTTC.

This chain connects TRBV6-6 to TRBJ2-7; D is unclear. Germline CDR1 is MNHNY and CDR2 is SVGAGI (reference sequence). V lost 6 bases, J lost 3 bases, and 6 bases lay in between. The CDR3 loop spans 11 amino acids. The CDR3 loop reads CASSSLYEQYF. CDR3 DNA sequence: TGTGCCAGCAGCTCCCTCTACGAGCAGTACTTC.

Regarding this clone: The sample holds other DNA sequences that translate to the same CDR3. The rearrangement uses TRBV7-2 and TRBJ2-1; D remains unclear. Per the germline V gene, CDR1 is SGHTA and CDR2 is FQGNSA. The V and J ends lost 5 bases and 0 bases respectively, with 11 bases between them. This CDR3 region has 15 residues. CDR3 sequence (DNA): TGTGCCAGCAGCGTAGACCGGAGCTCCTACAATGAGCAGTTCTTC. This translates into CASSVDRSSYNEQFF.

The CDR3 spells CSALTGSAFF. CDR3 DNA sequence: TGCAGTGCGTTGACAGGGTCAGCTTTCTTT. The gene calls are TRBV20-1 and TRBJ1-1; 7 bases fit TRBD1. Trimming removed 6 bases from V and 10 bases from J; junction bases left unmatched: 5. The CDR3 runs to 10 residues. Germline CDR1 and CDR2: DFQATT and SNEGSKA (reference sequence).

The V gene is TRBV5-1, the J gene TRBJ2-1, with 13 bases matching TRBD2. With 0 bases clipped from V and 8 bases from J, the junction kept 8 bases outside the gene matches. The CDR3 runs to 17 residues. CDR1 is SGHRS, CDR2 YFSETQ, per germline. CDR3 region: CASSLGLGTSGIDEQFF. The CDR3 DNA reads as TGCGCCAGCAGCTTGGGACTCGGGACTAGCGGGATCGATGAGCAGTTCTTC.

This clone is a singleton in its sample. This sequence joins TRBV4-1 and TRBJ1-2; D is perhaps TRBD1 (6 bases). The CDR3 contains 16 residues. In germline, CDR1 is MGHRA, CDR2 YSYEKL. The ends were cut back, 4 bases at V and 5 bases at J, with 20 bases in the middle. The CDR3 DNA reads TGCGCCAGCAGCCTGGGCCTAGGGGGATATCGGTATGGCTACACCTTC. Translated, it gives CASSLGLGGYRYGYTF.

The chain carries TRBV5-4 and TRBJ1-2; TRBD1 might be the D (6 bases). The V end was cut by 2 bases, the J end by 3 bases, with 17 bases between. CDR3 length: 16 residues. Per germline, CDR1 SGHNT and CDR2 YYREEE (reference sequence). The CDR3 is CASSLGGGQPHYGYTF. CDR3 nucleotides: TGTGCCAGCAGCTTAGGGGGGGGCCAACCCCACTATGGCTACACCTTC.

V gene TRBV7-2 combines with J gene TRBJ2-5; 15 nucleotides align to TRBD2. Germline loops: CDR1 SGHTA, CDR2 FQGNSA. The junction had 11 bases not matched to a gene; V was cut back by 5 bases and J by 10 bases. The CDR3 totals 16 residues. The CDR3 DNA sequence: TGTGCCAGCAGCACCTCCCCTCCGGGACTAGCGGGAGGCCAGTACTTC. It translates to CASSTSPPGLAGGQYF.

This chain's CDR3 is CASTSTGGYYGYTF. DNA for the CDR3: TGTGCCAGTACCTCGACAGGGGGCTACTATGGCTACACCTTC. V and J are TRBV19 and TRBJ1-2, with TRBD1 matching 10 bases. V shed 7 bases, J shed 3 bases, and the junction held 5 bases outside the gene matches. The CDR3 extends over 14 amino acids. The germline V gene has CDR1 LNHDA and CDR2 SQIVND (reference sequence).

This clone turned up a few times. This rearrangement joins TRBV2 to TRBJ2-2; D perhaps matches TRBD2 (5 bases). Trimming took off 7 bases at V and 6 bases at J, with 9 bases between the two ends. This CDR3 is 12 amino acids long. Per the germline V gene, CDR1 is SNHLY and CDR2 is FYNNEI. Written as DNA, the CDR3 is TGTGCCAGCATTAAGGGAGCCGGGGAGCTGTTTTTT. It codes for CASIKGAGELFF.

The chain carries TRBV6-1 and TRBJ2-1; 7 bases align to TRBD2. J gave up 4 bases and V 7 bases, and 4 bases lay outside the gene matches. The length of the CDR3 is 13 residues. Germline V lookup: CDR1 MNHNS, CDR2 SASEGT. CDR3 coding DNA: TGTGCCAGCACGGCTAGCGGTTACAATGAGCAGTTCTTC. Translation gives CASTASGYNEQFF.

The chain uses TRBV2 and TRBJ1-4, with unresolved D. The V gene lost 8 bases and the J gene lost 8 bases, with 12 bases spanning the gap. This CDR3 has 12 amino acids. From germline, CDR1 is SNHLY and CDR2 FYNNEI. The CDR3 DNA follows: TGTGCCAGCGCTTGGACGGGAGAAAAACTGTTTTTT. It specifies CASAWTGEKLFF.

The rearrangement joins TRBV7-8 to TRBJ2-7, with D possibly being TRBD2 (5 bases). The CDR3 is made up of 14 amino acids. Trimming took off 3 bases at V and 7 bases at J, with 16 bases between the two ends. CDR1 is SGHVS and CDR2 is FQNEAQ in the germline V gene. In DNA form, the CDR3 reads TGTGCCAGCAGCTTTCCTCAAGGTCGAGGGGAGCAGTACTTC. Translating gives CASSFPQGRGEQYF.

This clone was seen only once. The rearrangement uses TRBV18 and TRBJ2-4; 8 bases are shared with TRBD1. This CDR3 is 16 amino acids long. Germline values: CDR1 KGHSH, CDR2 LQKENI. The V gene end was trimmed by 6 bases and the J gene end by 8 bases; junction bases not matched to a gene: 15. In DNA, the CDR3 is TGTGCCAGCTCGCAAAGGACAGGGATCGCGGGTGACATTCAGTACTTC. Its translation is CASSQRTGIAGDIQYF.

This clone has just one count. This chain links TRBV4-3 with TRBJ2-1; 10 bases map to TRBD1. After removal of 3 bases from V and 8 bases from J, the junction contained 7 bases not matched to a gene. There are 15 residues in the CDR3. Germline loops: CDR1 LGHNA, CDR2 YSLEER. CDR3 in amino acids: CASSQAGTGVHEQFF. The DNA of the CDR3 is TGCGCCAGCAGCCAGGCCGGGACAGGGGTTCATGAGCAGTTCTTC.

V and J are TRBV30 and TRBJ2-2; 12 nucleotides line up with TRBD2. This CDR3 is built from 18 residues. Germline V gene sequence: CDR1 GTSNPN, CDR2 SVGIG (reference sequence). The V gene end was trimmed by 5 bases and the J gene end by 3 bases; junction bases not matched to a gene: 13. The CDR3 coding sequence is TGTGCCTGGGGCGGGCTAGCGGGAGGGAGGCGATACACCGGGGAGCTGTTTTTT. Translating gives CAWGGLAGGRRYTGELFF. Variable domain in full (rest from reference TRBV30 and TRBJ2-2): SQTIHQWPATLVQPVGSPLSLECTVEGTSNPNLYWYRQAAGRGLQLLFYSVGIGQISSEVPQNLSASRPQDRQFILSSKKLLLSDSGFYLCAWGGLAGGRRYTGELFFGEGSRLTVL.

V is TRBV5-6 and J is TRBJ2-2; no firm D call. The germline gives CDR1 SGHDT, CDR2 YYEEEE. The CDR3 runs 12 residues. Trimming removed 4 bases from V and 6 bases from J, with 7 bases in between. The CDR3 here is CASSPGPGELFF. CDR3 sequence (DNA): TGTGCCAGCAGCCCTGGCCCCGGGGAGCTGTTTTTT.

The chain couples TRBV4-3 to TRBJ1-2; D remains unclear. The CDR3 extends over 15 amino acids. V lost 0 bases, J lost 0 bases, and 8 bases lay in between. Germline CDR1 and CDR2: LGHNA and YSLEER. CDR3 region: CASSQDHTANYGYTF. The CDR3 bases are TGCGCCAGCAGCCAAGATCATACAGCTAACTATGGCTACACCTTC.